This T cell receptor beta chain was sequenced for a study of blood T cell repertoires in COVID-19. Study background: Some COVID-19 samples were acute and others convalescent; all came from the United States, Italy and Spain. T cells, B-cell-depleted T cells, or PBMCs supplied cDNA or gDNA.

In germline, CDR1 is SQVTM, CDR2 ANQGSEA. CDR3 length: 11 residues. The ends were cut back, 2 bases at V and 5 bases at J, with 6 bases in the middle. How the authors handled the data: Amplified reference gene primers provided the basis for estimating nucleated cell counts. Produced via immunoSEQ multiplex PCR; TCRdb's table is partial and in-frame only. The V and J calls and the clone size are those of that table, but D and trimming were determined from the DNA. The sample contains around 98,000 clones, roughly nine tenths of which appear only once. The material sequenced was peripheral blood. The source is a man between 65 and 85 years old with acute or convalescent COVID-19. This chain links TRBV29-1 with TRBJ2-5; maybe TRBD2 (6 bases). CDR3 in DNA: TGCAGCGTTGAACGGGGGGAGACCCAGTACTTC. Amino acid sequence: CSVERGETQYF. The full variable domain, its missing parts supplied by reference TRBV29-1 and TRBJ2-5, is SAVISQKPSRDICQRGTSLTIQCQVDSQVTMMFWYRQQPGQSLTLIATANQGSEATYESGFVIDKFPISRPNLTFSTLTVSNMSPEDSSIYLCSVERGETQYFGPGTRLLVL.